The 20 T cell receptor beta chains in this list originate from one sample, sequenced in a study of OX40 agonist ivuxolimab in advanced cancers. Measured with immunoSEQ multiplex PCR; TCRdb has only the in-frame clones, and not every one. The sample includes about 80,000 clones, 80% to 95% of them seen just once. The sequencing here drew on CD4+ or CD8+ T cells sorted from blood, taken in a trial of the OX40 agonist ivuxolimab. The origin of the receptors is an adult with an advanced solid tumor such as melanoma, head and neck, liver or kidney cancer.

The chain couples TRBV19 to TRBJ2-2; TRBD2 matches at 12 bases. Germline lookup yields CDR1 LNHDA and CDR2 SQIVND (reference sequence). The CDR3 loop spans 16 amino acids. V lost 6 bases, J lost 1 base, and 3 bases stayed unmatched. Here the CDR3 reads CASRLAGGLNTGELFF. The DNA of the CDR3 is TGTGCCAGTAGACTAGCGGGGGGTTTGAACACCGGGGAGCTGTTTTTT.

The V and J genes are TRBV10-3 and TRBJ1-6; D is ambiguous. V lost 4 bases and J 13 bases, leaving 20 bases between the germline ends. Germline CDR1 is ENHRY and CDR2 is SYGVKD. CDR3 length: 15 amino acids. The CDR3, as DNA: TGTGCCATCAGTGGGCAGACCGGACCGGAGTCGCCCCTCCACTTT. As protein: CAISGQTGPESPLHF.

The chain combines TRBV7-9 with TRBJ1-2, with D tentatively TRBD1 (5 bases). This CDR3 comprises 14 residues. Germline values: CDR1 SEHNR, CDR2 FQNEAQ (reference sequence). Trimming took 3 bases from V and 7 from J, leaving 15 bases between them. The CDR3 bases are TGTGCCAGCAGCTTGACTGGGGGGACGGGTGGCTACACCTTC. Translation: CASSLTGGTGGYTF.

The rearrangement links TRBV18 to TRBJ1-2; D might be TRBD1 (5 bases). V was trimmed by 5 bases and J by 4 bases, leaving 8 bases between them. CDR1 is KGHSH, CDR2 LQKENI, per germline. This CDR3 is built from 12 residues. The CDR3 reads CASSRDLYGYTF. The CDR3 DNA reads TGTGCCAGCTCAAGGGACCTCTATGGCTACACCTTC.

The chain recombines TRBV7-2 with TRBJ2-1, with D possibly called TRBD1 or TRBD2 (6 bases each). Trimming shortened V by 5 bases and J by 1 base, and 15 bases separated the two germline ends. CDR3 length: 16 amino acids. Germline CDR1 and CDR2: SGHTA and FQGNSA. CDR3 nucleotides: TGTGCCAGCAGCCGCGGGCAGGGGAGGTCCTACAATGAGCAGTTCTTC. Its protein product is CASSRGQGRSYNEQFF.

V and J are TRBV27 and TRBJ2-3; D possibly corresponds to TRBD1 (5 bases). The CDR3 consists of 15 residues. V was shortened by 5 bases and J by 1 base, with 13 bases between the two germline ends. Germline loops: CDR1 MNHEY, CDR2 SMNVEV (reference sequence). The CDR3 sequence is CASSPRIGGTDTQYF. As DNA, the CDR3 is TGTGCCAGCAGTCCCCGGATAGGGGGCACAGATACGCAGTATTTT.

The genes are TRBV27 and TRBJ2-4, with 10 bases lining up with TRBD1. This CDR3 spans 16 amino acids. With 6 bases clipped from V and 3 bases from J, the junction kept 8 bases outside the gene matches. Germline V gene sequence: CDR1 MNHEY, CDR2 SMNVEV (reference sequence). CDR3 nucleotide sequence: TGTGCCAGCAGGACAGGGGGCGAGGAGGGCAAAAACATTCAGTACTTC. The encoded protein is CASRTGGEEGKNIQYF.

V is TRBV5-1 and J is TRBJ2-5, with no clear D. The CDR3 spans 16 residues. Germline CDR1 is SGHRS and CDR2 is YFSETQ. The V gene lost 0 bases and the J gene lost 1 base, with 13 bases spanning the gap. DNA for the CDR3: TGCGCCAGCAGCTTGGGGGTAGATTGGGCCCAAGAGACCCAGTACTTC. Translation: CASSLGVDWAQETQYF.

This chain links TRBV19 with TRBJ2-1; the match to TRBD2 covers 9 bases. This CDR3 spans 19 amino acids. Germline V gives CDR1 LNHDA, CDR2 SQIVND (reference sequence). V dropped 6 bases and J dropped 2; count of bases not matched to a gene: 17. The CDR3 spells CASRGGGDAGQRAYNEQFF. The CDR3 DNA follows: TGTGCCAGTAGAGGCGGGGGGGACGCCGGGCAACGGGCCTACAATGAGCAGTTCTTC.

This clone was picked up a small number of times. This chain links TRBV7-9 with TRBJ2-3; no definite D call. There are 12 residues in the CDR3. With 2 bases removed from V and 8 bases from J, the gap between germline ends came to 8 bases. Germline loops: CDR1 SEHNR, CDR2 FQNEAQ (reference sequence). The CDR3 region is CASSLLFGTQYF. The DNA of the CDR3 is TGTGCCAGCAGCTTACTATTCGGTACGCAGTATTTT.

The CDR3 here is CASSMSRVAQPQHF. The CDR3 DNA follows: TGTGCCAGTAGTATGTCCAGGGTTGCTCAGCCCCAGCATTTT. The chain links TRBV19 to TRBJ1-5; TRBD1 is a possible D gene (5 bases). V lost 3 bases and J 6 bases, leaving 12 bases between the germline ends. The CDR3 runs 14 residues. Germline loops: CDR1 LNHDA, CDR2 SQIVND (reference sequence).

This sequence joins TRBV6-5 and TRBJ1-2; 11 nucleotides agree with TRBD1. Germline V gene sequence: CDR1 MNHEY, CDR2 SVGAGI. Trimming cost V 7 bases and J 10 bases; bases outside gene matches: 8. The CDR3 has 13 residues. CDR3 in DNA: TGTGCCAGCACGGACAGGGGGCAGAATGACTACACCTTC. Amino acids: CASTDRGQNDYTF.

V usage is TRBV19 and J usage is TRBJ2-2; 9 nucleotides line up with TRBD1. The ends lost 4 bases at V and 7 bases at J; junction bases unmatched: 13. Germline CDR1 LNHDA, CDR2 SQIVND (reference sequence). The CDR3 loop spans 17 amino acids. CDR3 sequence: CASSSLPGTGLGGELFF. Written as DNA, the CDR3 is TGTGCCAGTAGTAGCCTCCCCGGGACAGGGTTGGGCGGGGAGCTGTTTTTT.

The V call is TRBV28, the J call TRBJ2-7; D unresolved. The CDR3 contains 12 residues. The germline V gene has CDR1 MDHEN and CDR2 SYDVKM. Trimming took off 1 base at V and 3 bases at J, with 4 bases between the two ends. CDR3 nucleotides: TGTGCCAGCAGTTTATCCAACTACGAGCAGTACTTC. Translating it yields CASSLSNYEQYF.

The genes are TRBV30 and TRBJ1-4, with 11 bases fitting TRBD1. J lost 3 bases, V lost 4 bases, and 7 bases had no gene match. Germline loops: CDR1 GTSNPN, CDR2 SVGIG (reference sequence). This CDR3 has 16 amino acids. The CDR3 nucleotides read TGTGCCTGGATTCGGACAGGGGGCGCAGCTAATGAAAAACTGTTTTTT. This codes for CAWIRTGGAANEKLFF.

This clone was picked up one time. Written as DNA, the CDR3 is TGCGCCAGCAGCCCATTCCCGGGACAAAATTCACCCCTCCACTTT. Residues: CASSPFPGQNSPLHF. V gene TRBV5-1 combines with J gene TRBJ1-6; a possible D gene is TRBD1 (6 bases). The ends were cut back, 4 bases at V and 7 bases at J, with 15 bases in the middle. CDR1 is SGHRS and CDR2 is YFSETQ in the germline V gene. The CDR3 loop spans 15 amino acids.

The rearrangement joins TRBV7-9 to TRBJ2-7; TRBD2 agrees at 8 bases. Germline V lookup: CDR1 SEHNR, CDR2 FQNEAQ (reference sequence). V shed 1 base, J shed 1 base, and the junction held 3 bases outside the gene matches. CDR3 length equals 15 residues. CDR3: CASSLGGTRSYEQYF. In nucleotides, the CDR3 is TGTGCCAGCAGCTTAGGAGGGACTAGATCCTACGAGCAGTACTTC.

This chain joins TRBV7-8 and TRBJ1-5; D call uncertain. V lost 1 base to trimming and J lost 5 bases, with 15 bases between them. CDR1 is SGHVS and CDR2 is FQNEAQ in the germline V gene. The CDR3 sequence is 16 residues long. In nucleotides, the CDR3 is TGTGCCAGCAGCTTAGTTGGGTCGGGATGGGATCAGCCCCAGCATTTT. This sequence encodes CASSLVGSGWDQPQHF.

V gene TRBV9 combines with J gene TRBJ2-1, with 7 bases identical to TRBD2. Losses at the gene ends were 0 bases for V and 3 bases for J; bases not matched to a gene: 9. The V gene's germline CDR1 is SGDLS and CDR2 YYNGEE. This CDR3 comprises 17 residues. This CDR3 reads CASSVGIGRPDYNEQFF. DNA of the CDR3: TGTGCCAGCAGCGTAGGGATCGGGAGGCCAGACTACAATGAGCAGTTCTTC.

The chain has TRBV7-2 and TRBJ1-2, with 11 bases matching TRBD1. V lost 2 bases and J lost 11; bases outside the gene matches: 10. The CDR3 loop spans 15 amino acids. The germline CDR1 and CDR2 sequences are SGHTA and FQGNSA. DNA of the CDR3: TGTGCCAGCAGCTTACAGGGCCCCGGGACAGGGGGTTACACCTTC. It specifies CASSLQGPGTGGYTF.